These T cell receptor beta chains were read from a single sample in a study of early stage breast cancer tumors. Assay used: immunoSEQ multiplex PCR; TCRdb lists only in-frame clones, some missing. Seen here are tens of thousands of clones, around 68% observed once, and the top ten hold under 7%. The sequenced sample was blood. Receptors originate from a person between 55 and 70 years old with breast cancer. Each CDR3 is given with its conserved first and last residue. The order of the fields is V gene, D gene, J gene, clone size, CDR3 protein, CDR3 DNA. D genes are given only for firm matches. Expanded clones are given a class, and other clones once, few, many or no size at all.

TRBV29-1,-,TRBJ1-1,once,CSVEDRSGGDTEAFF,TGCAGCGTTGAAGACCGTTCGGGGGGGGACACTGAAGCTTTCTTT
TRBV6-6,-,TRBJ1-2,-,CASSSDGVGGYTF,TGTGCCAGCAGCTCTGACGGGGTCGGTGGCTACACCTTC
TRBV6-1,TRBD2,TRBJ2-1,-,CASSGGAVYNEQFF,TGTGCCAGCAGCGGGGGGGCCGTCTACAATGAGCAGTTCTTC
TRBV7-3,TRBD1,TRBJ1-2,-,CASSQSPRDRGDGYTF,TGTGCCAGCAGCCAATCCCCACGGGACAGGGGAGATGGCTACACCTTC
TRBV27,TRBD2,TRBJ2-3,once,CASTLQPGRDTQYF,TGTGCCAGCACCCTTCAACCCGGGAGGGATACGCAGTATTTT
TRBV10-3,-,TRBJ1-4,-,CAISEWMGLEKLFF,TGTGCCATCAGTGAGTGGATGGGTTTAGAAAAACTGTTTTTT
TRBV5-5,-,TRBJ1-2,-,CASSHQVEAYGYTF,TGTGCCAGCAGCCACCAGGTAGAGGCATATGGCTACACCTTC
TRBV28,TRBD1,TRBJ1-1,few,CASRNPGTGNTEAFF,TGTGCCAGCAGGAACCCCGGGACAGGGAACACTGAAGCTTTCTTT
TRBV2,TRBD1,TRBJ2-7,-,CASIPGQGLFGEQYF,TGTGCCAGCATACCTGGACAGGGCCTTTTTGGCGAGCAGTACTTC
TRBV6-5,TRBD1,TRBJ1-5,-,CASGETGALNQPQHF,TGTGCCAGCGGGGAGACAGGGGCCCTAAATCAGCCCCAGCATTTT
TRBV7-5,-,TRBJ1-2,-,CASSEGRVPLYGYTF,TGTGCCAGCAGTGAGGGTCGCGTGCCCCTCTATGGCTACACCTTC
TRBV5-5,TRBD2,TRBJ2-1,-,CASSHSGTSGSGEQFF,TGTGCCAGCAGCCATTCCGGGACTAGCGGGAGCGGTGAGCAGTTCTTC
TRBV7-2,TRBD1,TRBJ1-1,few,CASSFGDRVNTEAFF,TGTGCCAGCAGCTTCGGGGACAGGGTGAACACTGAAGCTTTCTTT
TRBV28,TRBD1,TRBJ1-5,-,CASSLIQGANQPQHF,TGTGCCAGCAGCCTTATCCAGGGGGCGAATCAGCCCCAGCATTTT
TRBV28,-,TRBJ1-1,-,CASSLTGNTEAFF,TGTGCCAGCAGTTTAACGGGGAACACTGAAGCTTTCTTT
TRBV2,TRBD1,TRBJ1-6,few,CASSGQGYSPLHF,TGTGCCAGCAGCGGACAGGGTTATTCACCCCTCCACTTT
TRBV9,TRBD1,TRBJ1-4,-,CASSVGTGELFF,TGTGCCAGCAGCGTAGGGACAGGGGAACTGTTTTTT
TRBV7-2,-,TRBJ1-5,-,CASSLGAQGPQHF,TGTGCCAGCAGCTTGGGGGCGCAGGGGCCCCAGCATTTT
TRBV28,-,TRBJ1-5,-,CASSLTGEDQPQHF,TGTGCCAGCAGTTTAACGGGGGAAGATCAGCCCCAGCATTTT
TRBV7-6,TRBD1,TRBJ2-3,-,CASSFDRGQSDTQYF,TGTGCCAGCAGCTTTGACAGGGGGCAGTCAGATACGCAGTATTTT
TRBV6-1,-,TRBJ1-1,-,CASSDRNTEAFF,TGTGCCAGCAGTGATAGGAACACTGAAGCTTTCTTT
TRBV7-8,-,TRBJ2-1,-,CASNGGEDYNEQFF,TGTGCCAGCAACGGGGGCGAGGATTACAATGAGCAGTTCTTC
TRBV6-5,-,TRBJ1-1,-,CASSWDGPTEAFF,TGTGCCAGCAGTTGGGACGGCCCAACTGAAGCTTTCTTT
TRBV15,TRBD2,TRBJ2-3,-,CATSRVRAGGPTDTQYF,TGTGCCACCAGCAGAGTCCGAGCGGGGGGGCCTACAGATACGCAGTATTTT
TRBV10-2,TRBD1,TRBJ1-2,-,CASSDPGQGANGYTF,TGCGCCAGCAGTGACCCGGGACAGGGGGCTAATGGCTACACCTTC
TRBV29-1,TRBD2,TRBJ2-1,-,CSAGGPSGRVYNEQFF,TGCAGCGCCGGGGGGCCTAGCGGGAGGGTTTACAATGAGCAGTTCTTC
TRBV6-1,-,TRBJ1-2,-,CASSEGGRYGYTF,TGTGCCAGCAGTGAAGGAGGGCGATATGGCTACACCTTC
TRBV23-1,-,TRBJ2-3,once,CASIRSYSTDTQYF,TGCGCCAGTATTAGGTCTTATAGCACAGATACGCAGTATTTT
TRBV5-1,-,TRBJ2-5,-,CASSLAWGTQETQYF,TGCGCCAGCAGCTTGGCCTGGGGAACACAAGAGACCCAGTACTTC
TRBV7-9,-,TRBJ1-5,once,CASSPGRYSNQPQHF,TGTGCCAGCAGCCCCGGACGTTATAGCAATCAGCCCCAGCATTTT
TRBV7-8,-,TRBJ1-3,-,CASSVRRSGSGNTIYF,TGTGCCAGCAGCGTTCGACGGTCCGGCTCTGGAAACACCATATATTTT
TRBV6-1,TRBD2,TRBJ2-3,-,CASSDLAGGPDTQYF,TGTGCCAGCAGTGATTTAGCGGGGGGCCCGGATACGCAGTATTTT
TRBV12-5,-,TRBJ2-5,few,CASGLVLETQYF,TGTGCTAGTGGTTTGGTATTGGAGACCCAGTACTTC
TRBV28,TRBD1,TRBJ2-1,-,CASSSAGQGEFKQFF,TGTGCCAGCAGTTCTGCGGGACAGGGGGAGTTTAAGCAGTTCTTC
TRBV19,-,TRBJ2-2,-,CASSIEGGFNTGELFF,TGTGCCAGTAGTATAGAGGGGGGTTTTAACACCGGGGAGCTGTTTTTT
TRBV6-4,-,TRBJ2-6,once,CASKESGANVLTF,TGTGCCAGCAAAGAATCTGGGGCCAACGTCCTGACTTTC
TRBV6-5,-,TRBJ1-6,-,CASSPSVGVSSPLHF,TGTGCCAGCAGCCCCTCGGTTGGGGTAAGCTCACCCCTCCACTTT